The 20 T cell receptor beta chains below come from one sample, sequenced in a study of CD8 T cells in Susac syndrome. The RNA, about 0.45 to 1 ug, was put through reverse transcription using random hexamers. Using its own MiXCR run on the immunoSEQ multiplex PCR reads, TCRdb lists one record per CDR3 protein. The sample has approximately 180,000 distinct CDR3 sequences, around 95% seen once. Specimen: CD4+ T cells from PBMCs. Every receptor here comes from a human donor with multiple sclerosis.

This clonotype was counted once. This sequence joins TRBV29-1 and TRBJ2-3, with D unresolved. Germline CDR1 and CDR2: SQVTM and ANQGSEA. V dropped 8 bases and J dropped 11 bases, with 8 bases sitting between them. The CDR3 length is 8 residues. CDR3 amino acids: CSLGWQYF. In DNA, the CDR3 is TGCAGCTTGGGGTGGCAGTATTTT.

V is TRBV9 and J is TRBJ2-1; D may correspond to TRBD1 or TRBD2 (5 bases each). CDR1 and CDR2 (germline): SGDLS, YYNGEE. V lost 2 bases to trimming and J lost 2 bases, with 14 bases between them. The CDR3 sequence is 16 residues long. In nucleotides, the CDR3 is TGTGCCAGCAGCGTGGGGCAGGGAGACGCCTACAATGAGCAGTTCTTC. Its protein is CASSVGQGDAYNEQFF.

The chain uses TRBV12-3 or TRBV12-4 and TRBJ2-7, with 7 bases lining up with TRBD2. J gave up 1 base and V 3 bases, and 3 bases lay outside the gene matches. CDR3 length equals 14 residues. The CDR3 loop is CASSLTSSSYEQYF. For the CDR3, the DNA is TGTGCCAGCAGTTTGACTAGCTCATCCTACGAGCAGTACTTC.

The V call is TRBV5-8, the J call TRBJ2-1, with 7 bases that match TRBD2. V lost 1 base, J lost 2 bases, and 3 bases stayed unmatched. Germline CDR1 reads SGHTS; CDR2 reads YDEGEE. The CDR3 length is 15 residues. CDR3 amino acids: CASSLRGDPYNEQFF. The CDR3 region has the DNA TGTGCCAGCAGCTTGCGGGGGGATCCCTACAATGAGCAGTTCTTC.

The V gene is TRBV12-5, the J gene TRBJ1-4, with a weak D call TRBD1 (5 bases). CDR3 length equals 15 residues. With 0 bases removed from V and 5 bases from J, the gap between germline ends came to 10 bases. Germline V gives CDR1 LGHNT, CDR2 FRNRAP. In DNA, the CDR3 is TGTGCTAGTGGTTTGGTATCGGGACTCAATGAAAAACTGTTTTTT. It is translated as CASGLVSGLNEKLFF.

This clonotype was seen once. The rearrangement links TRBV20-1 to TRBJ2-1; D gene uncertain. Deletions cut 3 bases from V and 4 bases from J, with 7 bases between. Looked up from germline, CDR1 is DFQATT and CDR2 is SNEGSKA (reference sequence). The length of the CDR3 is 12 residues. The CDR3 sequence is CSASLEYNEQFF. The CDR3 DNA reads TGCAGTGCTAGTTTGGAATACAATGAGCAGTTCTTC.

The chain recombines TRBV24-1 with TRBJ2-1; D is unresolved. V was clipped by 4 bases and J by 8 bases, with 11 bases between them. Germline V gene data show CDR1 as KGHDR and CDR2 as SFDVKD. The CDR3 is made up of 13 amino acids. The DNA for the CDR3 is TGTGCCACCAGTGAAGGGAATCGGGATGAGCAGTTCTTC. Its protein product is CATSEGNRDEQFF.

DNA for the CDR3: TGTGCCAGCCACGAGCGCTGGATCACCTACAATGAGCAGTTCTTC. Translating it yields CASHERWITYNEQFF. The chain couples TRBV2 to TRBJ2-1; D gene unclear. The germline V gene encodes CDR1 SNHLY and CDR2 FYNNEI. The CDR3 runs to 15 residues. The V gene lost 8 bases and the J gene lost 2 bases, with 16 bases spanning the gap.

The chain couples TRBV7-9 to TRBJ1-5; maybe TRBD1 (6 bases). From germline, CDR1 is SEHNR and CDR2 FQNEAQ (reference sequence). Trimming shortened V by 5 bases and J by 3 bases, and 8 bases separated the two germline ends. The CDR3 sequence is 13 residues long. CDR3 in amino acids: CASSEGHNQPQHF. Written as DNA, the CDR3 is TGTGCCAGCAGCGAGGGACACAATCAGCCCCAGCATTTT.

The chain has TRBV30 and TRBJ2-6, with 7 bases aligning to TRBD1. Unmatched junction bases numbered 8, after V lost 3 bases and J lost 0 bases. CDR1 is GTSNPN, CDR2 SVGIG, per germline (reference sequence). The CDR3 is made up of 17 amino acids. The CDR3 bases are TGTGCCTGGAGCCGACAGGGTCCCCTCTCTGGGGCCAACGTCCTGACTTTC. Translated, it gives CAWSRQGPLSGANVLTF.

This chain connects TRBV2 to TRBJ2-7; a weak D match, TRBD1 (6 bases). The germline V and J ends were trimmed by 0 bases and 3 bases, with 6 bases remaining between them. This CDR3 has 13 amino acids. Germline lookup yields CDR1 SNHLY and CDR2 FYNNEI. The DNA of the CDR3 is TGTGCCAGCAGTGAAGCGACAGGCTACGAGCAGTACTTC. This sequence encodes CASSEATGYEQYF.

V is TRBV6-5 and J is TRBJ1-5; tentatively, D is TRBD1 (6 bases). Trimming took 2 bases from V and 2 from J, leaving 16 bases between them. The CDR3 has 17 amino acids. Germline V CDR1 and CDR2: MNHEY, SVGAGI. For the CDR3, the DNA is TGTGCCAGCAGTTACACCGACACAGGGTTTGGCAATCAGCCCCAGCATTTT. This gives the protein CASSYTDTGFGNQPQHF.

This chain's CDR3 is CSARGGRSYNEQFF. CDR3 DNA sequence: TGCAGTGCTAGAGGTGGCAGGTCCTACAATGAGCAGTTCTTC. The chain recombines TRBV20-1 with TRBJ2-1; D gene unclear. The CDR3 covers 14 residues. CDR1 and CDR2 from the germline V gene are DFQATT and SNEGSKA (reference sequence). The V end was cut by 1 base, the J end by 1 base, with 8 bases between.

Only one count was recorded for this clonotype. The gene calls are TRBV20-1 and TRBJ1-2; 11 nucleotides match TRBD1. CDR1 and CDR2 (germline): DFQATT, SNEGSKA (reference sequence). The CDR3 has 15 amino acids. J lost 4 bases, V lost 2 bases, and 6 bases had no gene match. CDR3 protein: CSARTGTGGVYGYTF. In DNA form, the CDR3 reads TGCAGTGCTAGAACAGGGACAGGGGGTGTCTATGGCTACACCTTC.

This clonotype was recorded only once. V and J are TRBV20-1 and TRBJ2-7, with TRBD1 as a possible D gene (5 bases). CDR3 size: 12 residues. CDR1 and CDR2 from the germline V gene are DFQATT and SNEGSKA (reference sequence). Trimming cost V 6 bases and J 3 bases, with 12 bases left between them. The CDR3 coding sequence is TGCAGTGCAACGACAGCCGACTACGAGCAGTACTTC. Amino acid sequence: CSATTADYEQYF.

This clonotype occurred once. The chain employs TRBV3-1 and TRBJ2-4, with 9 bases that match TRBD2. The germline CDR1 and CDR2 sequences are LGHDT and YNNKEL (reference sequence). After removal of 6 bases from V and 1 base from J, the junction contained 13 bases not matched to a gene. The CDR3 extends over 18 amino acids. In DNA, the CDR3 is TGTGCCAGCAGATCCCGTAGCGGGGGAGATTCGGCCAAAAACATTCAGTACTTC. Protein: CASRSRSGGDSAKNIQYF.

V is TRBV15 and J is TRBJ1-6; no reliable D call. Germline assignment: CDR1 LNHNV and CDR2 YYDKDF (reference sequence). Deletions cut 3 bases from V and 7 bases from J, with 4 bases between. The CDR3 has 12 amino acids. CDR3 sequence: CATSSANSPLHF. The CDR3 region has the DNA TGTGCCACCAGCAGCGCAAATTCACCCCTCCACTTT.

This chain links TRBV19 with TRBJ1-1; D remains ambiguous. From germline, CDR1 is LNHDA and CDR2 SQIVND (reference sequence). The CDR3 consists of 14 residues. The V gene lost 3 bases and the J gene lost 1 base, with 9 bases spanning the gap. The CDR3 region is CASSIRGRNTEAFF. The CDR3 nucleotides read TGTGCCAGTAGTATTCGAGGGAGGAACACTGAAGCTTTCTTT.

The CDR3 nucleotides are TGTGCCAGCAGAAATAGGGGGCACGCCGGGGAGCTGTTTTTT. Residues: CASRNRGHAGELFF. The rearrangement links TRBV25-1 to TRBJ2-2; 7 bases map to TRBD1. The ends lost 6 bases at V and 6 bases at J; junction bases unmatched: 7. The CDR3 is made up of 14 amino acids. CDR1 is MGHDK, CDR2 SYGVNS, per germline.

The chain's CDR3 is CASSLSGSFGVRQYF. The DNA for the CDR3 is TGTGCCAGCAGTTTATCGGGGAGTTTCGGGGTACGGCAGTACTTC. The chain carries TRBV6-5 and TRBJ2-7, with a possible D match to TRBD2 (5 bases). The CDR3 is made up of 15 amino acids. V was shortened by 4 bases and J by 9 bases, with 22 bases between the two germline ends. Germline V gene sequence: CDR1 MNHEY, CDR2 SVGAGI.